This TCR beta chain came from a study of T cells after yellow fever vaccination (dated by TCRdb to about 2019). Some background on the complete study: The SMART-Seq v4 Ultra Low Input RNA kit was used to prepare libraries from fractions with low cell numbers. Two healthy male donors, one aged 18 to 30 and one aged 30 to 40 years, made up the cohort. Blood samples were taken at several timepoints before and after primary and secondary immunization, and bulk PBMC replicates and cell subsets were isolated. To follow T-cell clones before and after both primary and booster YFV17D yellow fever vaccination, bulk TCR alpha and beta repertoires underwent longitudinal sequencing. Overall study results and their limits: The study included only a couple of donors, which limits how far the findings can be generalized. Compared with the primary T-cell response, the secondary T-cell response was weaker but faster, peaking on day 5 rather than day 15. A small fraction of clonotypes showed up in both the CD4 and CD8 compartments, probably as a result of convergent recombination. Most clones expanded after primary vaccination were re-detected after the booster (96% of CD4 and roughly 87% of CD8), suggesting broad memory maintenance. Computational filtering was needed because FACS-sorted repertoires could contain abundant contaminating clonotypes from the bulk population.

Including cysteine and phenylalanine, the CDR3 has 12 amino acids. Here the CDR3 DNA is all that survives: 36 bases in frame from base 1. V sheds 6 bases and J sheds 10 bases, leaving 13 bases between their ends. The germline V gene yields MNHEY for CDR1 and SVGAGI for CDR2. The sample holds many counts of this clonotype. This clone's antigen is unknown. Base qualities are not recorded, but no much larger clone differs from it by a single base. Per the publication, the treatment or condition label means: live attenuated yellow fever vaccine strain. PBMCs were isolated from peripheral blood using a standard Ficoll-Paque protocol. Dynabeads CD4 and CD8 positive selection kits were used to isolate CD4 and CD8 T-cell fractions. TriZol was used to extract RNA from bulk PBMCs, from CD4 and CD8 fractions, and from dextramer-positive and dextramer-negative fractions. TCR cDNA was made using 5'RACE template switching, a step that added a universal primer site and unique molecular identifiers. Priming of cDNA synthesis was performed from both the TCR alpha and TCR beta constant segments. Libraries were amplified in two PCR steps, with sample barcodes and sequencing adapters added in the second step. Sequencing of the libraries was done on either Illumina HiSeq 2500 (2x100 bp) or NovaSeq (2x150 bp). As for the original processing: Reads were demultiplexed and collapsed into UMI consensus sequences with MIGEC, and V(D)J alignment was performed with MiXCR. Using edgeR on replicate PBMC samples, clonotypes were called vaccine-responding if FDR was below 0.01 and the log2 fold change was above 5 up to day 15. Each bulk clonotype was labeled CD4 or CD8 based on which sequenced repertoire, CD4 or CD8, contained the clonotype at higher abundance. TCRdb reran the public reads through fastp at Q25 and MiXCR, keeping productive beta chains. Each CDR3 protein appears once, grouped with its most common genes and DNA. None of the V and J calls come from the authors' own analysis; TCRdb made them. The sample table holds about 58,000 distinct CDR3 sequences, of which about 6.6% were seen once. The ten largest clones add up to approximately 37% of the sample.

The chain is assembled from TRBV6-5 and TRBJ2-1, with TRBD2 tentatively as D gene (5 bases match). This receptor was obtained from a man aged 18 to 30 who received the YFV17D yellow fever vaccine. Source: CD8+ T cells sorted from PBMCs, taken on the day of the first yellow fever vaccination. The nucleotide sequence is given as TGTGCCAGCAGCCCATCCGGGAAGGAGCAGTTCTTC. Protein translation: CASSPSGKEQFF.